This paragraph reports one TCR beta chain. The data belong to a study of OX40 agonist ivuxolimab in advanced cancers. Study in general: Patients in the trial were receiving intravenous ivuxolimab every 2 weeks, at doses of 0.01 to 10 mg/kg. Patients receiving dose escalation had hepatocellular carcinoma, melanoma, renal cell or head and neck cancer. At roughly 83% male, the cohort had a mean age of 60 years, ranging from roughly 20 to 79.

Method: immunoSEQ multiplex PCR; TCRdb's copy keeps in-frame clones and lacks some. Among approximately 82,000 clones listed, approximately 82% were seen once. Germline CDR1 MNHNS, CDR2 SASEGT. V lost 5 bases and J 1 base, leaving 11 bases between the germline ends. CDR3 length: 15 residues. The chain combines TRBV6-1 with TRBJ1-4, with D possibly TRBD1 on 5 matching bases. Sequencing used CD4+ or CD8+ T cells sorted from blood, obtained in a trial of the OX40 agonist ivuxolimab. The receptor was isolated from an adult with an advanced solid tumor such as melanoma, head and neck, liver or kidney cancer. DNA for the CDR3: TGTGCCAGCAGTCGCTGGAGGGGAACTAATGAAAAACTGTTTTTT. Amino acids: CASSRWRGTNEKLFF.